This passage covers 28 T cell receptor beta chains from one sample sequenced in a study of T cell repertoires in cytomegalovirus infection (dated by TCRdb to the late 2010s). For these receptors, no antigen is known. The instrument was an Illumina HiSeq 1500. TCRdb trimmed the raw reads at Q25, called clones with MiXCR and kept productive beta chains. Identical CDR3 protein sequences are pooled into one entry, listed with their most common genes and DNA. The sample yields 200,000 to 250,000 distinct CDR3 sequences; 38% were counted once. Of the sample, over 45% falls within the top ten clones. The treatment or condition label here, explained by the study, means: in vitro stimulation with specific CMV peptide epitopes to enrich CMV-specific T cells. This specimen consisted of CD8+ T cells from cultured PBMCs, obtained from culture after CMV antigen stimulation. These TCRs come from a human donor in good health (CMV status not recorded). Some clones in this sample may be carry-over from other donors' samples.

This clonotype was found many times. This chain connects TRBV7-2 to TRBJ2-7; D not resolved. CDR1 SGHTA and CDR2 FQGNSA come from the germline V gene. The CDR3 totals 14 residues. V was pared by 2 bases and J by 4 bases, with 12 bases between. CDR3: CASSLSPSGYEQYF. The CDR3 nucleotides read TGTGCCAGCAGCTTATCGCCCTCAGGTTACGAGCAGTACTTC.

This clonotype turned up a few times. The chain links TRBV12-3 or TRBV12-4 to TRBJ1-2; tentatively, D is TRBD1 (5 bases). The germline V and J ends were trimmed by 8 bases and 8 bases, with 21 bases remaining between them. This CDR3 comprises 14 residues. In DNA form, the CDR3 reads TGTGCCAGCGCCAAACTACAGCGACGGGACGGCTACACCTTC. It yields the protein CASAKLQRRDGYTF.

The genes are TRBV25-1 and TRBJ1-5, with 10 bases fitting TRBD1. Germline V CDR1 and CDR2: MGHDK, SYGVNS. Trimming at V came to 2 bases and at J to 6 bases, leaving 1 base not matched to a gene. The CDR3 length is 14 residues. In DNA form, the CDR3 reads TGTGCCAGCAGTGAAGGGACAGGGGCTCAGCCCCAGCATTTT. Translating gives CASSEGTGAQPQHF. Looking up the rest from reference TRBV25-1 and TRBJ1-5 gives the full variable domain: EADIYQTPRYLVIGTGKKITLECSQTMGHDKMYWYQQDPGMELHLIHYSYGVNSTEKGDLSSESTVSRIRTEHFPLTLESARPSHTSQYLCASSEGTGAQPQHFGDGTRLSIL.

J is TRBJ1-5 and V is TRBV6-6; 7 positions agree with TRBD1. Germline V lookup: CDR1 MNHNY, CDR2 SVGAGI (reference sequence). The J segment lost 6 bases and the V segment lost 0 bases, leaving 11 bases of the junction unmatched. There are 17 residues in the CDR3. DNA for the CDR3: TGTGCCAGCAGTTACTCGGGACAGTACACGGTGAGTCAGCCCCAGCATTTT. This codes for CASSYSGQYTVSQPQHF.

The chain joins TRBV6-1 to TRBJ1-4; D is unresolved. Looked up from germline, CDR1 is MNHNS and CDR2 is SASEGT. V was pared by 6 bases and J by 0 bases, with 5 bases between. The CDR3 extends over 13 amino acids. The CDR3 is CASRDATNEKLFF. The CDR3 DNA is TGTGCCAGCAGGGACGCAACTAATGAAAAACTGTTTTTT.

As for this clonotype: Relative to the germline gene, one junction end is altered; a read error may explain this. V gene TRBV20-1 combines with J gene TRBJ2-4; 8 bases map to TRBD2. This CDR3 comprises 15 residues. Per the germline V gene, CDR1 is DFQATT and CDR2 is SNEGSKA (reference sequence). CDR3 residues: CSARDGGRPKNIRYF. CDR3 nucleotides: TGCAGTGCTAGAGACGGCGGGAGGCCTAAAAACATTCGGTACTTC.

The gene calls are TRBV11-2 and TRBJ2-5; D is uncertain. The CDR3 runs to 14 residues. Germline lookup yields CDR1 SGHAT and CDR2 FQNNGV. The V gene lost 0 bases and the J gene lost 3 bases, with 8 bases spanning the gap. The CDR3 sequence is CASSLDPRKETQYF. The CDR3 DNA sequence: TGTGCCAGCAGCTTAGATCCCCGGAAAGAGACCCAGTACTTC.

This clonotype was seen ten or more times. The chain carries TRBV12-5 and TRBJ1-1; 10 bases match TRBD1. V lost 6 bases to trimming and J lost 3 bases; unmatched junction nucleotides: 16. Germline V CDR1 and CDR2: LGHNT, FRNRAP. The CDR3 consists of 18 residues. CDR3 nucleotides: TGTGCTAGTGGCTTTGGGGGGGGACATGGGACAGGGGACACTGAAGCTTTCTTT. Amino acid sequence: CASGFGGGHGTGDTEAFF. Full variable domain (rest looked up from reference TRBV12-5 and TRBJ1-1): DARVTQTPRHKVTEMGQEVTMRCQPILGHNTVFWYRQTMMQGLELLAYFRNRAPLDDSGMPKDRFSAEMPDATLATLKIQPSEPRDSAVYFCASGFGGGHGTGDTEAFFGQGTRLTVV.

CDR3 DNA sequence: TGTGCCAGCAGCTTAGCCCCAGCGGGAGCGGAAAATGAGCAGTTCTTC. This encodes CASSLAPAGAENEQFF. The chain combines TRBV7-8 with TRBJ2-1, with 8 bases identical to TRBD2. Germline values: CDR1 SGHVS, CDR2 FQNEAQ. The ends lost 0 bases at V and 7 bases at J; junction bases unmatched: 8. The CDR3 sequence is 16 residues long.

Turning to this clonotype: Since a much larger clone is just one base distant, this may be a read error. The V gene is TRBV7-2, the J gene TRBJ2-7, with TRBD2 identical over 13 bases. V lost 4 bases and J lost 9; bases outside the gene matches: 12. The length of the CDR3 is 16 residues. The V gene's germline CDR1 is SGHTA and CDR2 FQGNSA. The DNA for the CDR3 is TGTGCCAGCAGCTCAGATGGGACTAGCGGGATTGGCGTGCAGTACTTC. Translating it yields CASSSDGTSGIGVQYF. The full variable domain, rest sourced from reference TRBV7-2 and TRBJ2-7, is GAGVSQSPSNKVTEKGKDVELRCDPISGHTALYWYRQSLGQGLEFLIYFQGNSAPDKSGLPSDRFSAERTGGSVSTLTIQRTQQEDSAVYLCASSSDGTSGIGVQYFGPGTRLTVT.

This clonotype was seen a few times. The V call is TRBV7-8, the J call TRBJ2-2, with 10 bases aligning to TRBD1. The CDR3 consists of 15 residues. CDR1 and CDR2 (germline): SGHVS, FQNEAQ. V dropped 3 bases and J dropped 7; count of bases not matched to a gene: 5. CDR3 in amino acids: CASSFRQGAGGELFF. DNA for the CDR3: TGTGCCAGCAGCTTTCGACAGGGGGCGGGCGGGGAGCTGTTTTTT.

Many counts were recorded for this clonotype. The gene calls are TRBV7-9 and TRBJ2-5; TRBD2 is a possible D gene (6 bases). CDR1 is SEHNR and CDR2 is FQNEAQ in the germline V gene (reference sequence). Between the trimmed V and J ends, which lost 5 bases and 5 bases, there was a span of 18 bases. This CDR3 spans 15 amino acids. CDR3 sequence (DNA): TGTGCCAGCAGCCTCTGGGACGGAGGGGCTGAGACCCAGTACTTC. Protein: CASSLWDGGAETQYF.

This clonotype turned up a few times. The V and J genes are TRBV20-1 and TRBJ2-7; 8 nucleotides align to TRBD2. Germline V CDR1 and CDR2: DFQATT, SNEGSKA (reference sequence). The CDR3 has 13 residues. V was pared by 4 bases and J by 2 bases, with 4 bases of the junction left unmatched. CDR3 DNA: TGCAGTGCTAAACTAGCGGAGCCCTACGAGCAGTACTTC. It translates to CSAKLAEPYEQYF.

This clonotype was seen a few times. The chain links TRBV11-2 to TRBJ2-1, with D perhaps TRBD2 (6 bases). The germline gives CDR1 SGHAT, CDR2 FQNNGV. V was clipped by 1 base and J by 5 bases, with 18 bases between them. The CDR3 runs 17 residues. The chain's CDR3 is CASSLVPGVTSNNEQFF. The CDR3 nucleotides read TGTGCCAGCAGCTTAGTTCCGGGGGTTACGAGTAACAATGAGCAGTTCTTC.

The rearrangement joins TRBV10-3 to TRBJ1-1; D is uncertain. Between the trimmed V and J ends, which lost 2 bases and 4 bases, there was a span of 8 bases. The germline gives CDR1 ENHRY, CDR2 SYGVKD. The CDR3 runs 13 residues. CDR3 sequence: CAISEGPGTEAFF. The DNA for the CDR3 is TGTGCCATCAGTGAGGGCCCGGGCACTGAAGCTTTCTTT.

V is TRBV20-1 and J is TRBJ1-3; D is perhaps TRBD1 (5 bases). V was cut by 6 bases and J by 0 bases, with 12 bases left in between. There are 14 residues in the CDR3. Per the germline V gene, CDR1 is DFQATT and CDR2 is SNEGSKA (reference sequence). DNA for the CDR3: TGCAGTGCATGGGACCGAGACTCTGGAAACACCATATATTTT. It is translated as CSAWDRDSGNTIYF.

The chain joins TRBV12-3 or TRBV12-4 to TRBJ2-7, with D hard to call. This CDR3 contains 13 residues. Trimming removed 8 bases from V and 2 bases from J, with 13 bases in between. The CDR3 reads CASPWALPYEQYF. The CDR3 DNA is TGTGCCAGCCCCTGGGCCCTCCCCTACGAGCAGTACTTC.

This chain links TRBV7-2 with TRBJ2-2; D remains ambiguous. Per germline, CDR1 SGHTA and CDR2 FQGNSA. V shed 3 bases and J shed 1 base, with 6 bases lying between them. CDR3 length: 14 residues. The CDR3 bases are TGTGCCAGCAGCTTGAACAGGAACACCGGGGAGCTGTTTTTT. Amino acid sequence: CASSLNRNTGELFF.

The chain couples TRBV28 to TRBJ2-2; 13 bases agree with TRBD2. Losses at the gene ends were 4 bases for V and 4 bases for J; bases not matched to a gene: 3. The CDR3 spans 16 residues. The germline V gene encodes CDR1 MDHEN and CDR2 SYDVKM. The CDR3 nucleotides are TGTGCCAGCAGTTGGACTAGCGGGGGACCCACCGGGGAGCTGTTTTTT. This gives the protein CASSWTSGGPTGELFF.

This chain links TRBV2 with TRBJ1-1; D may be TRBD1 (5 bases). The V gene's germline CDR1 is SNHLY and CDR2 FYNNEI. CDR3 length equals 19 residues. Between the trimmed V and J ends, which lost 0 bases and 0 bases, there was a span of 20 bases. CDR3 in amino acids: CASSEASLGHHIMNTEAFF. CDR3 coding DNA: TGTGCCAGCAGTGAAGCTTCTCTAGGACACCACATTATGAACACTGAAGCTTTCTTT. Using reference TRBV2 and TRBJ1-1 for the parts outside the CDR3, the full variable domain is EPEVTQTPSHQVTQMGQEVILRCVPISNHLYFYWYRQILGQKVEFLVSFYNNEISEKSEIFDDQFSVERPDGSNFTLKIRSTKLEDSAMYFCASSEASLGHHIMNTEAFFGQGTRLTVV.

The V call is TRBV5-6, the J call TRBJ2-7; D is undetermined. The ends were cut back, 3 bases at V and 0 bases at J, with 10 bases in the middle. Germline-derived CDR1 and CDR2 are SGHDT and YYEEEE. CDR3 size: 14 residues. The CDR3 reads CASSSAPSSYEQYF. CDR3 sequence (DNA): TGTGCCAGCAGCTCCGCCCCTAGCTCCTACGAGCAGTACTTC.

V and J are TRBV7-4 and TRBJ1-2; 7 positions agree with TRBD1. Germline V gene data show CDR1 as SGHVT and CDR2 as SQSDAQ. With 3 bases clipped from V and 4 bases from J, the junction kept 5 bases outside the gene matches. This CDR3 spans 14 amino acids. The CDR3 DNA reads TGTGCCAGCAGCTTCGACAGGGTGGGCTATGGCTACACCTTC. It translates to CASSFDRVGYGYTF.

At least ten counts were recorded for this clonotype. This chain connects TRBV12-3 or TRBV12-4 to TRBJ2-2, with D tentatively TRBD2 (6 bases). The germline V and J ends were trimmed by 6 bases and 1 base, with 21 bases remaining between them. The length of the CDR3 is 18 residues. This CDR3 reads CASRPDSGTDWNTGELFF. Here the CDR3 DNA reads TGTGCCAGCAGGCCCGACTCTGGGACTGATTGGAACACCGGGGAGCTGTTTTTT.

This clonotype has more than one count but fewer than ten. The J gene is TRBJ2-1, the V gene TRBV7-6; D not resolved. The CDR3 spans 11 residues. With 10 bases removed from V and 4 bases from J, the gap between germline ends came to 8 bases. Germline V gene sequence: CDR1 SGHVS, CDR2 FNYEAQ. CDR3 bases: TGTGCCATCCTCGTATACAATGAGCAGTTCTTC. Amino acids: CAILVYNEQFF.

The chain's CDR3 is CAEGGVLNTEAFF. The CDR3 nucleotides read TGTGCCGAGGGGGGAGTCCTCAACACTGAAGCTTTCTTT. The chain recombines TRBV6-1 with TRBJ1-1, with D maybe TRBD1 (6 bases). Germline CDR1 reads MNHNS; CDR2 reads SASEGT. CDR3 length: 13 residues. The V and J ends lost 11 bases and 2 bases respectively, with 15 bases between them.

The CDR3 sequence: CASSFRTSGRGAEQYF. For the CDR3, the DNA is TGTGCCAGCAGTTTCCGGACTAGCGGGAGGGGTGCCGAGCAGTACTTC. The chain carries TRBV27 and TRBJ2-7; 15 bases are a match to TRBD2. The CDR3 spans 16 residues. Germline CDR1 is MNHEY and CDR2 is SMNVEV (reference sequence). With V trimmed by 3 bases and J by 6 bases, 6 bases remained unmatched.

V gene TRBV12-3 or TRBV12-4 combines with J gene TRBJ1-5, with a possible D match to TRBD1 (5 bases). Trimming pared 7 bases from V and 3 bases from J, leaving 13 bases between. The CDR3 runs to 14 residues. CDR3 in DNA: TGTGCCAGCACCCCTGACAGCCTCAATCAGCCCCAGCATTTT. This sequence encodes CASTPDSLNQPQHF.

This clonotype has a handful of counts. This rearrangement joins TRBV7-3 to TRBJ2-1; D is unresolved. Germline CDR1 SGHTA, CDR2 FQGTGA. This CDR3 region has 15 residues. Trimming removed 5 bases from V and 2 bases from J, with 13 bases in between. The CDR3 spells CASSLGPRPYNEQFF. The DNA for the CDR3 is TGTGCCAGCAGCCTCGGACCCCGCCCCTACAATGAGCAGTTCTTC.